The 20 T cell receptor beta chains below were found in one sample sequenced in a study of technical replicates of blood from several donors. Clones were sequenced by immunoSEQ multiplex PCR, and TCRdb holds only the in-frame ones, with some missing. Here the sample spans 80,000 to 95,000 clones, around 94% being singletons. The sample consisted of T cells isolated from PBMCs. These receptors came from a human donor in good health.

Written as DNA, the CDR3 is TGTGCCAGCAGTGAGTCACCCTACGGTAGGTCCGAGCGGGGGGCCCAGCATTTT. Its protein product is CASSESPYGRSERGAQHF. V and J are TRBV6-1 and TRBJ1-5; TRBD1 might be the D (5 bases). The CDR3 is 18 residues long. V was pared by 3 bases and J by 11 bases, with 29 bases between. Looked up from germline, CDR1 is MNHNS and CDR2 is SASEGT.

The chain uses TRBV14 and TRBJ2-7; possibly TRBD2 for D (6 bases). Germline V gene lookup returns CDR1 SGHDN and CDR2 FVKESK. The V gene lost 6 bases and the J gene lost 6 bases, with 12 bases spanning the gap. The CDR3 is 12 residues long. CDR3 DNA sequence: TGTGCCAGCAGTCCGACTAGATTCGAGCAGTACTTC. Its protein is CASSPTRFEQYF.

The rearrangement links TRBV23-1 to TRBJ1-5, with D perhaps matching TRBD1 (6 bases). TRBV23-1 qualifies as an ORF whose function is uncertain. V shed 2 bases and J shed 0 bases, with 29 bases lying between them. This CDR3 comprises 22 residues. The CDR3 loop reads CASSQPTWQGPTPIYSNQPQHF. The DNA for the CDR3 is TGCGCCAGCAGTCAACCTACTTGGCAGGGGCCGACCCCGATTTATAGCAATCAGCCCCAGCATTTT.

CDR3 sequence reads: CASSDPNGSQGNYGYTF. The DNA for the CDR3 is TGTGCCAGCAGTGACCCGAACGGTAGCCAGGGCAACTATGGCTACACCTTC. The chain combines TRBV6-1 with TRBJ1-2; maybe TRBD1 (5 bases). This CDR3 region has 17 residues. Germline loops: CDR1 MNHNS, CDR2 SASEGT. The V gene lost 3 bases and the J gene lost 2 bases, with 19 bases spanning the gap.

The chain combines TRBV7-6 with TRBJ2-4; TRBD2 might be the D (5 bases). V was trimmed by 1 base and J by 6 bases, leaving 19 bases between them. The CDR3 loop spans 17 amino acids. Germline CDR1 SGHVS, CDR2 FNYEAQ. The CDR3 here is CASSLGPEGIQGNIQYF. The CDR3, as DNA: TGTGCCAGCAGCTTAGGTCCCGAGGGAATCCAAGGAAACATTCAGTACTTC.

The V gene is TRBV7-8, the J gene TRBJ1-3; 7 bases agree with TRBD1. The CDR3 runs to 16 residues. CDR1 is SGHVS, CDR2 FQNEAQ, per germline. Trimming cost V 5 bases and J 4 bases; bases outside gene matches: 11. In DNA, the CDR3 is TGTGCCAGCAGCGCCCGACAGGGTTACGCCGGAAACACCATATATTTT. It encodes CASSARQGYAGNTIYF.

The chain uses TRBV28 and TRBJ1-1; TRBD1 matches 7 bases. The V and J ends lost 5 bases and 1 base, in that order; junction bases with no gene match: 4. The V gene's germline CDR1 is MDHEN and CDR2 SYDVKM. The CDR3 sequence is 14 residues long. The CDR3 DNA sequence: TGTGCCAGCAGTCGACAGGGTTCGAACACTGAAGCTTTCTTT. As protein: CASSRQGSNTEAFF. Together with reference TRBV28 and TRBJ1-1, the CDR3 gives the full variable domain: DVKVTQSSRYLVKRTGEKVFLECVQDMDHENMFWYRQDPGLGLRLIYFSYDVKMKEKGDIPEGYSVSREKKERFSLILESASTNQTSMYLCASSRQGSNTEAFFGQGTRLTVV.

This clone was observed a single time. CDR3 DNA: TGTGCCAGCAGTGGCGGGTGGGAGCAGTACTTC. This codes for CASSGGWEQYF. J is TRBJ2-7 and V is TRBV6-1; possibly TRBD2 for D (5 bases). CDR1 and CDR2 (germline): MNHNS, SASEGT. There are 11 residues in the CDR3. Between the trimmed V and J ends, which lost 4 bases and 7 bases, there was a span of 8 bases.

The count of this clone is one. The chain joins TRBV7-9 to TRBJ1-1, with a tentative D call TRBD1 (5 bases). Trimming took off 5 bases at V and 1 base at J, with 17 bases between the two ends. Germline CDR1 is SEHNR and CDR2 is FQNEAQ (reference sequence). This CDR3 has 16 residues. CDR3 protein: CASSVIPGGENTEAFF. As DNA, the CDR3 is TGTGCCAGCAGCGTCATTCCCGGAGGGGAGAACACTGAAGCTTTCTTT. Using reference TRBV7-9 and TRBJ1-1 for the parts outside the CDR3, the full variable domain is DTGVSQNPRHKITKRGQNVTFRCDPISEHNRLYWYRQTLGQGPEFLTYFQNEAQLEKSRLLSDRFSAERPKGSFSTLEIQRTEQGDSAMYLCASSVIPGGENTEAFFGQGTRLTVV.

The CDR3 nucleotides are TGTGCCAGCATTGTAGGAGAGACAACTAATGAAAAACTGTTTTTT. Its protein product is CASIVGETTNEKLFF. The V and J genes are TRBV14 and TRBJ1-4; D is undetermined. The CDR3 runs 15 residues. The germline CDR1 and CDR2 sequences are SGHDN and FVKESK. The ends were cut back, 7 bases at V and 0 bases at J, with 12 bases in the middle.

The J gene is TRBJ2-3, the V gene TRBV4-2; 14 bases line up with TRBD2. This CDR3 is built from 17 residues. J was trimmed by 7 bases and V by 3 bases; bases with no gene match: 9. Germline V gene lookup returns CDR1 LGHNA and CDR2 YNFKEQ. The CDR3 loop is CASSQAGTSGGLNTQYF. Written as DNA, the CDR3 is TGTGCCAGCAGCCAGGCCGGGACTAGCGGGGGTCTCAATACGCAGTATTTT.

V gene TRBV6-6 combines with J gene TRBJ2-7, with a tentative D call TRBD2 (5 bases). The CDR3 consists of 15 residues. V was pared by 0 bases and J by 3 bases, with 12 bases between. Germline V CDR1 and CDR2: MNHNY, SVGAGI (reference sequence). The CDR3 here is CASSYSKNSGYEQYF. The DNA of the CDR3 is TGTGCCAGCAGTTACTCGAAGAACAGCGGCTACGAGCAGTACTTC.

The CDR3 sequence is CASSSGTATSYEQYF. For the CDR3, the DNA is TGTGCCAGCAGCTCTGGGACTGCAACCTCCTACGAGCAGTACTTC. The chain recombines TRBV28 with TRBJ2-7; D possibly corresponds to TRBD2 (6 bases). Trimming removed 6 bases from V and 0 bases from J, with 15 bases in between. This CDR3 has 15 residues. Germline-derived CDR1 and CDR2 are MDHEN and SYDVKM.

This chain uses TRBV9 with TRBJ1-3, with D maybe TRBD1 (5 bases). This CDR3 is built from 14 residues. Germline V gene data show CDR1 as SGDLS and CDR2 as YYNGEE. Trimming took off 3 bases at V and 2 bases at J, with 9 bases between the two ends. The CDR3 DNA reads TGTGCCAGCAGCGCGCAGGGAACTGGAAACACCATATATTTT. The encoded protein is CASSAQGTGNTIYF.

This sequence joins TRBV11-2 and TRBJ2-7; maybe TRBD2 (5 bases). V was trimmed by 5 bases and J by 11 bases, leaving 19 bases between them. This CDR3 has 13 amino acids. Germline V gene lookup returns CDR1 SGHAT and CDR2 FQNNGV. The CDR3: CASSLTADSREYF. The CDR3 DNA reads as TGTGCCAGCAGCCTCACCGCGGACTCGCGGGAGTACTTC.

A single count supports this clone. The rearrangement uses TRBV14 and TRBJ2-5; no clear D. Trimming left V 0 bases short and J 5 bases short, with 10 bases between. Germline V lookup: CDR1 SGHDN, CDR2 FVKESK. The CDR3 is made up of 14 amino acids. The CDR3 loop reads CASSQDGSYETQYF. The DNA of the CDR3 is TGTGCCAGCAGCCAAGATGGTAGCTACGAGACCCAGTACTTC.

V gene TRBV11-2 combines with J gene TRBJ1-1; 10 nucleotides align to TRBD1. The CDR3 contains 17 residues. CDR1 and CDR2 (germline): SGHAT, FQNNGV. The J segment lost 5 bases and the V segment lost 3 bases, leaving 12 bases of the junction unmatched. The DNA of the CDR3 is TGTGCCAGCAGCTTTGGGCTTTACGGGACAGGGGTTACTGAAGCTTTCTTT. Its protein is CASSFGLYGTGVTEAFF.

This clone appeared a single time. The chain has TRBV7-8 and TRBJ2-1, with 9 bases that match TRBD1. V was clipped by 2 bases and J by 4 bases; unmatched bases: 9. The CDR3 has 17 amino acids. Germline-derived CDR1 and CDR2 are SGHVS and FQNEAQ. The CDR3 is CASSLRGRDRDYNEQFF. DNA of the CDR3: TGTGCCAGCAGCTTAAGGGGCCGGGACAGGGATTACAATGAGCAGTTCTTC. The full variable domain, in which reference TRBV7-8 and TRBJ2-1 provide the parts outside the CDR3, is GAGVSQSPRYKVAKRGQDVALRCDPISGHVSLFWYQQALGQGPEFLTYFQNEAQLDKSGLPSDRFFAERPEGSVSTLKIQRTQQEDSAVYLCASSLRGRDRDYNEQFFGPGTRLTVL.

The CDR3 loop reads CASSLVRERKETQYF. CDR3 coding DNA: TGTGCCAGCAGCTTAGTGCGGGAGAGGAAAGAGACCCAGTACTTC. V and J are TRBV7-9 and TRBJ2-5, with TRBD2 identical over 7 bases. Per the germline V gene, CDR1 is SEHNR and CDR2 is FQNEAQ (reference sequence). The CDR3 length is 15 residues. V trimming: 1 base; J trimming: 3 bases; junction bases outside the gene matches: 5.

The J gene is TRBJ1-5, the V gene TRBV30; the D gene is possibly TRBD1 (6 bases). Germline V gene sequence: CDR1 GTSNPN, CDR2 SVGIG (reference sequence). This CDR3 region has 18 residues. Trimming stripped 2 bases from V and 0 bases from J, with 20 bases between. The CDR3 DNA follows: TGTGCCTGGAGTAAAGGACAGAAAGAGGTATATAGCAATCAGCCCCAGCATTTT. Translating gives CAWSKGQKEVYSNQPQHF. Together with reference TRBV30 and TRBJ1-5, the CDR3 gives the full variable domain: SQTIHQWPATLVQPVGSPLSLECTVEGTSNPNLYWYRQAAGRGLQLLFYSVGIGQISSEVPQNLSASRPQDRQFILSSKKLLLSDSGFYLCAWSKGQKEVYSNQPQHFGDGTRLSIL.